Below, 21 T cell receptor beta chains from the same sample are listed, as sequenced in a study of PD-1 blockade in classical Hodgkin lymphoma. Relapses following autologous stem cell transplantation were seen in all patients, with brentuximab vedotin exposure varying. This table comes from immunoSEQ multiplex PCR, and its TCRdb copy is limited to in-frame clones, with some not included. Of about 6,500 clones detected, approximately 77% appear once; the ten largest clones hold around 38%. Specimen: peripheral blood mononuclear cells (PBMCs), collected at baseline. The receptors originated from a human donor with classical Hodgkin lymphoma.

The rearrangement links TRBV14 to TRBJ1-3, with D uncertain. Germline loops: CDR1 SGHDN, CDR2 FVKESK. The CDR3 loop spans 14 amino acids. The germline V and J ends were trimmed by 0 bases and 0 bases, with 3 bases remaining between them. DNA of the CDR3: TGTGCCAGCAGCCAAGAAGACTCTGGAAACACCATATATTTT. The encoded protein is CASSQEDSGNTIYF. The entire variable domain, with the rest obtained from reference TRBV14 and TRBJ1-3, is as follows: EAGVTQFPSHSVIEKGQTVTLRCDPISGHDNLYWYRRVMGKEIKFLLHFVKESKQDESGMPNNRFLAERTGGTYSTLKVQPAELEDSGVYFCASSQEDSGNTIYFGEGSWLTVV.

This chain links TRBV7-2 with TRBJ2-7; a weak D match, TRBD1 (6 bases). Trimming shortened V by 4 bases and J by 1 base, and 17 bases separated the two germline ends. CDR1 and CDR2 from the germline V gene are SGHTA and FQGNSA. The CDR3 totals 16 residues. The CDR3 DNA reads TGTGCCAGCAGCTCCGGATGGACAGCATTATCCTACGAGCAGTACTTC. As protein: CASSSGWTALSYEQYF.

This clone was counted a single time. The chain links TRBV7-6 to TRBJ1-1; the D is unclear. This CDR3 has 13 residues. Trimming stripped 5 bases from V and 1 base from J, with 8 bases between. Germline lookup yields CDR1 SGHVS and CDR2 FNYEAQ. The CDR3 coding sequence is TGTGCCAGCAGCGCGATTGGGAACACTGAAGCTTTCTTT. Its translation is CASSAIGNTEAFF.

The chain combines TRBV7-8 with TRBJ2-7, with a tentative D call TRBD1 (8 bases). The V and J ends lost 5 bases and 6 bases respectively, with 20 bases between them. Germline CDR1 and CDR2: SGHVS and FQNEAQ. This CDR3 has 15 amino acids. As DNA, the CDR3 is TGTGCCAGCAGCCCGCGAACAGGGGGGGACAGCGAGCAGTACTTC. Protein: CASSPRTGGDSEQYF.

This rearrangement joins TRBV7-9 to TRBJ2-1; a weak D match, TRBD1 (5 bases). The ends were cut back, 4 bases at V and 4 bases at J, with 11 bases in the middle. This CDR3 contains 14 residues. Per the germline V gene, CDR1 is SEHNR and CDR2 is FQNEAQ (reference sequence). The CDR3 region has the DNA TGTGCCAGCAGCTCCTTCGACAGATACAATGAGCAGTTCTTC. It yields the protein CASSSFDRYNEQFF.

This chain links TRBV29-1 with TRBJ2-3, with 7 nucleotides matching TRBD1. The V segment lost 6 bases and the J segment 13 bases; nucleotides outside the gene matches: 7. This CDR3 spans 10 amino acids. CDR1 and CDR2 (germline): SQVTM, ANQGSEA. CDR3 sequence reads: CSVGTAQEYF. The CDR3 nucleotides are TGCAGCGTCGGGACAGCCCAAGAGTATTTT.

The rearrangement links TRBV18 to TRBJ2-7; 9 bases match TRBD2. V lost 6 bases, J lost 4 bases, and 10 bases stayed unmatched. CDR1 and CDR2 from the germline V gene are KGHSH and LQKENI. There are 15 residues in the CDR3. For the CDR3, the DNA is TGTGCCAGCTCTCAGGGCAGCGGGAGGAAGTACGAGCAGTACTTC. Translated, it gives CASSQGSGRKYEQYF.

V is TRBV5-4 and J is TRBJ2-7; D is tentatively TRBD1 or TRBD2 (5 bases each). The CDR3 consists of 14 residues. V lost 4 bases and J lost 5, with 16 bases in between. CDR1 SGHNT and CDR2 YYREEE come from the germline V gene (reference sequence). The CDR3, as DNA: TGTGCCAGCAGCCGATGGGGGTTCGTGAACGAGCAGTACTTC. It encodes CASSRWGFVNEQYF.

The chain links TRBV2 to TRBJ2-7, with D perhaps TRBD1 (6 bases). V lost 6 bases, J lost 0 bases, and 9 bases lay in between. Germline V lookup: CDR1 SNHLY, CDR2 FYNNEI. The CDR3 contains 13 residues. For the CDR3, the DNA is TGTGCCAGCAGCCAGGACAGCTCCTACGAGCAGTACTTC. This gives the protein CASSQDSSYEQYF.

The rearrangement joins TRBV5-8 to TRBJ2-3, with TRBD2 as a possible D gene (6 bases). The length of the CDR3 is 16 residues. The ends were cut back, 5 bases at V and 1 base at J, with 17 bases in the middle. Germline assignment: CDR1 SGHTS and CDR2 YDEGEE. DNA of the CDR3: TGTGCCAGCAGTTTCGGGACTGCCTTGGGCACAGATACGCAGTATTTT. Its protein is CASSFGTALGTDTQYF.

The V gene is TRBV7-6, the J gene TRBJ2-7; the match to TRBD1 covers 8 bases. V shed 2 bases, J shed 1 base, and the junction held 19 bases outside the gene matches. Germline values: CDR1 SGHVS, CDR2 FNYEAQ. The CDR3 is made up of 20 amino acids. This chain's CDR3 is CASSLLGSGTGALPSYEQYF. The CDR3 nucleotides are TGTGCCAGCAGCTTACTGGGGTCCGGGACAGGCGCCCTACCTTCCTACGAGCAGTACTTC.

Here the CDR3 DNA reads TGTGCCAGCCTAACGAGTGTACAAAGTCGGGCCAACGTCCTGACTTTC. This codes for CASLTSVQSRANVLTF. The chain combines TRBV5-5 with TRBJ2-6; the D is unclear. CDR1 is SGHKS, CDR2 YYEKEE, per germline (reference sequence). V lost 7 bases and J 5 bases, leaving 19 bases between the germline ends. The CDR3 runs to 16 residues. Full variable domain (remainder filled in from reference TRBV5-5 and TRBJ2-6): DAGVTQSPTHLIKTRGQQVTLRCSPISGHKSVSWYQQVLGQGPQFIFQYYEKEERGRGNFPDRFSARQFPNYSSELNVNALLLGDSALYLCASLTSVQSRANVLTFGAGSRLTVL.

There are a few counts of this clone. The chain combines TRBV5-6 with TRBJ1-1, with D unclear. This CDR3 is 14 amino acids long. The V and J ends lost 2 bases and 3 bases respectively, with 11 bases between them. Per germline, CDR1 SGHDT and CDR2 YYEEEE. CDR3 region: CASSFREFHTEAFF. In DNA, the CDR3 is TGTGCCAGCAGCTTCCGGGAGTTCCACACTGAAGCTTTCTTT.

This clone was counted a few times. This sequence joins TRBV29-1 and TRBJ1-1, with D unresolved. V lost 5 bases, J lost 0 bases, and 10 bases lay in between. This CDR3 contains 13 residues. Germline CDR1 is SQVTM and CDR2 is ANQGSEA. CDR3 amino acids: CSVRPDMNTEAFF. The CDR3 coding sequence is TGCAGCGTTAGGCCAGACATGAACACTGAAGCTTTCTTT.

This chain joins TRBV7-6 and TRBJ2-6; D call uncertain. Trimming removed 6 bases from V and 0 bases from J, with 9 bases in between. Per germline, CDR1 SGHVS and CDR2 FNYEAQ. The CDR3 spans 15 residues. CDR3 in amino acids: CASSFGNSGANVLTF. The CDR3 nucleotides are TGTGCCAGCAGTTTCGGAAACTCTGGGGCCAACGTCCTGACTTTC.

The chain joins TRBV7-2 to TRBJ1-2; D is undetermined. CDR1 is SGHTA, CDR2 FQGNSA, per germline. Trimming left V 7 bases short and J 6 bases short, with 21 bases between. The CDR3 loop spans 15 amino acids. For the CDR3, the DNA is TGTGCCAGCAACAAAGGAGGGCGCCTTAAGGATGGCTACACCTTC. Encoded protein: CASNKGGRLKDGYTF.

The V gene is TRBV6-1, the J gene TRBJ1-2, with TRBD1 matching 8 bases. Germline CDR1 is MNHNS and CDR2 is SASEGT. The CDR3 is 15 residues long. Trimming removed 6 bases from V and 4 bases from J; junction bases left unmatched: 10. CDR3 sequence reads: CASRRTQGGPYGYTF. The CDR3 DNA follows: TGTGCCAGCAGAAGAACACAGGGGGGACCCTATGGCTACACCTTC.

This clone is medium-sized by share. The chain recombines TRBV7-8 with TRBJ2-1, with TRBD2 matching 7 bases. Losses at the gene ends were 1 base for V and 2 bases for J; bases not matched to a gene: 2. The CDR3 has 15 amino acids. Germline V CDR1 and CDR2: SGHVS, FQNEAQ. This CDR3 is CASSLGGSTYNEQFF. The CDR3, as DNA: TGTGCCAGCAGCTTAGGCGGGAGTACCTACAATGAGCAGTTCTTC.

The gene calls are TRBV7-3 and TRBJ1-1; perhaps TRBD1 as D (5 bases). The germline gives CDR1 SGHTA, CDR2 FQGTGA. The CDR3 loop spans 14 amino acids. V was trimmed by 0 bases and J by 5 bases, leaving 10 bases between them. This CDR3 is CASSLTGGGTEAFF. DNA of the CDR3: TGTGCCAGCAGCTTAACCGGGGGAGGGACTGAAGCTTTCTTT.

The chain links TRBV28 to TRBJ2-3; no reliable D call. This CDR3 contains 12 residues. V lost 6 bases and J 0 bases, leaving 4 bases between the germline ends. Germline V gene sequence: CDR1 MDHEN, CDR2 SYDVKM. Written as DNA, the CDR3 is TGTGCCAGCAGCTTGAGCACAGATACGCAGTATTTT. Amino acid sequence: CASSLSTDTQYF.

J is TRBJ2-1 and V is TRBV5-1; 7 bases are shared with TRBD2. The V gene end was trimmed by 5 bases and the J gene end by 2 bases; junction bases not matched to a gene: 7. Germline CDR1 and CDR2: SGHRS and YFSETQ. The CDR3 runs 15 residues. This CDR3 reads CASRPSGHPYNEQFF. DNA for the CDR3: TGCGCCAGCAGACCTAGCGGTCATCCCTACAATGAGCAGTTCTTC.